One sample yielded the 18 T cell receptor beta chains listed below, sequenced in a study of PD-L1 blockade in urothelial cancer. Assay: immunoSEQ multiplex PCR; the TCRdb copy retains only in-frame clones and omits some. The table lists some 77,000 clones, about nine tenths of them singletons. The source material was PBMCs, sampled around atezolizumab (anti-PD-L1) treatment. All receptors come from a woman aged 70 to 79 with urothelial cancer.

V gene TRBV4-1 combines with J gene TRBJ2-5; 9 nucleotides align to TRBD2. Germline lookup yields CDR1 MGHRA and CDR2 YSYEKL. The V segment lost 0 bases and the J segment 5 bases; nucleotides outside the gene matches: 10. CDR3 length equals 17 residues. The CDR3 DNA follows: TGCGCCAGCAGCCAAGATTTCCCGGGACTAGCCGGGGAGACCCAGTACTTC. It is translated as CASSQDFPGLAGETQYF.

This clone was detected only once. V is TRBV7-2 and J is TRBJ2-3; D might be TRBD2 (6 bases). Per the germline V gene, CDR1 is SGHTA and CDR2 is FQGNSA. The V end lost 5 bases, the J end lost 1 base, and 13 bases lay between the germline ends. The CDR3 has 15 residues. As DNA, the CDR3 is TGTGCCAGCAGCGAACCGGGACTCGGCACAGATACGCAGTATTTT. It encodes CASSEPGLGTDTQYF.

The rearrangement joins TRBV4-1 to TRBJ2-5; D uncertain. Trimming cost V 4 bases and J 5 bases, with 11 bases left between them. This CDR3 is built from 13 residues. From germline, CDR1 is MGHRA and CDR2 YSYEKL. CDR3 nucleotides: TGCGCCAGCAGCCGTACGAACGGGGAGACCCAGTACTTC. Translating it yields CASSRTNGETQYF.

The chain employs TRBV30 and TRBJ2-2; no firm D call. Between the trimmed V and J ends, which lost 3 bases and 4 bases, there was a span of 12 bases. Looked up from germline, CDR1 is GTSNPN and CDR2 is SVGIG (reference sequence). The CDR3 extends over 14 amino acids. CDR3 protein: CAWSLSAITGELFF. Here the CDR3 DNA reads TGTGCCTGGAGCCTCTCCGCGATCACCGGGGAGCTGTTTTTT.

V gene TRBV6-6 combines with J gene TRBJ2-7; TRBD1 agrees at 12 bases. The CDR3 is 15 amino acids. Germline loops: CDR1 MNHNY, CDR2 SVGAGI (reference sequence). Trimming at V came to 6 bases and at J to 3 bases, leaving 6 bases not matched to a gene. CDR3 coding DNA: TGTGCCAGCAGCCCCGGGACAGGGGGCGACTACGAGCAGTACTTC. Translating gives CASSPGTGGDYEQYF.

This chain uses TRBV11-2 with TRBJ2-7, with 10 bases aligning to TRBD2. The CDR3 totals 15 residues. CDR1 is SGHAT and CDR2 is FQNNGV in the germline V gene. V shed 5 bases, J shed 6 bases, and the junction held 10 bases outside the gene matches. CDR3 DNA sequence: TGTGCCAGCAGCACCGGACTAGCGGACCTTCCCGAGCAGTACTTC. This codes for CASSTGLADLPEQYF.

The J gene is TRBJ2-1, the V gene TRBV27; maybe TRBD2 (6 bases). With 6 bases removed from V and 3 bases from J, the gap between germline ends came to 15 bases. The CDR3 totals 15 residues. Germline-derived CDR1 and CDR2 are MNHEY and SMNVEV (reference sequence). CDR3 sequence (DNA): TGTGCCAGCAGCAACCGGGAGCGTTACTACAATGAGCAGTTCTTC. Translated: CASSNRERYYNEQFF.

CDR3: CASGPDSWGNQPQHF. The CDR3 DNA sequence: TGTGCCAGCGGGCCGGACTCCTGGGGCAATCAGCCCCAGCATTTT. The rearrangement uses TRBV6-5 and TRBJ1-5; unclear D gene. Germline values: CDR1 MNHEY, CDR2 SVGAGI. The CDR3 runs 15 residues. V lost 8 bases, J lost 2 bases, and 16 bases lay in between.

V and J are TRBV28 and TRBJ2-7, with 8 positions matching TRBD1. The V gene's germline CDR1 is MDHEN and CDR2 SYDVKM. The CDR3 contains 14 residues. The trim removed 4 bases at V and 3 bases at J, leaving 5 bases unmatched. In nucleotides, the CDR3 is TGTGCCAGCAGTTCAGGACAGGGATACTACGAGCAGTACTTC. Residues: CASSSGQGYYEQYF.

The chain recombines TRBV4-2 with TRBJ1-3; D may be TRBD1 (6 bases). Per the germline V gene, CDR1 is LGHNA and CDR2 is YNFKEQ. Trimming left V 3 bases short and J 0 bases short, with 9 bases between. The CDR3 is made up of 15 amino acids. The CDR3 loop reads CASSHTGSSGNTIYF. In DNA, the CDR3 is TGTGCCAGCAGCCACACAGGGTCCTCTGGAAACACCATATATTTT.

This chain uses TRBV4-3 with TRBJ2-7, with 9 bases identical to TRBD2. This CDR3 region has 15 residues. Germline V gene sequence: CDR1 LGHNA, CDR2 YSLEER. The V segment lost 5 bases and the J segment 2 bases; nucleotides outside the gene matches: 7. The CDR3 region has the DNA TGCGCCAGCAGCTATACTAGCGGGCAGACCTACGAGCAGTACTTC. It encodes CASSYTSGQTYEQYF.

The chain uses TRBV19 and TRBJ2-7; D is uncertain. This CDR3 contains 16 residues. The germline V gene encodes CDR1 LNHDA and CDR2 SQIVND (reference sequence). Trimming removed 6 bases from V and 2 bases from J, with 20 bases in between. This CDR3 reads CASSPGTSIKTYEQYF. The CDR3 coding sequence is TGTGCCAGTAGCCCTGGCACCTCGATAAAAACCTACGAGCAGTACTTC.

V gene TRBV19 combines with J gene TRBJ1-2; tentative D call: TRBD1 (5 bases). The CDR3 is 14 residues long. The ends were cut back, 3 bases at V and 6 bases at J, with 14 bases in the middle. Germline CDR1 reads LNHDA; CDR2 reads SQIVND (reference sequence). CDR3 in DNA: TGTGCCAGTAGTATCACGTGGCAGGGTAATGGCTACACCTTC. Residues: CASSITWQGNGYTF.

Here the CDR3 DNA reads TGTGCCAGCAGTTTCTGGTCCACCACTATCGGAGATACGCAGTATTTT. It is translated as CASSFWSTTIGDTQYF. The gene calls are TRBV28 and TRBJ2-3; D is uncertain. Looked up from germline, CDR1 is MDHEN and CDR2 is SYDVKM. The CDR3 is made up of 16 amino acids. V lost 3 bases and J 5 bases, leaving 18 bases between the germline ends.

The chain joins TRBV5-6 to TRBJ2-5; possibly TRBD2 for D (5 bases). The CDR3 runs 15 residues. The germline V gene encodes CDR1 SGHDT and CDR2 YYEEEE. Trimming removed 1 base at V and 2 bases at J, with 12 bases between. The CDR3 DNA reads TGTGCCAGCAGCTTGTTGCTGAGGAGGCAAGAGACCCAGTACTTC. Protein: CASSLLLRRQETQYF.

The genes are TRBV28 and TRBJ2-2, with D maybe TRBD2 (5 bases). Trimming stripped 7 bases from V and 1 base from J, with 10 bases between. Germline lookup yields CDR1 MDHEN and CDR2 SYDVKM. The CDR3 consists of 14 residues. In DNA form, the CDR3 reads TGTGCCAGCAAGAGGGCAGGGAACACCGGGGAGCTGTTTTTT. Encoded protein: CASKRAGNTGELFF.

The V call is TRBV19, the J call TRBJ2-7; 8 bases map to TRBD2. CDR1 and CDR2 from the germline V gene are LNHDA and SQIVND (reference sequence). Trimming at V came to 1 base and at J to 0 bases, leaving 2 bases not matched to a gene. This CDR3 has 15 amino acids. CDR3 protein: CASSIAGGPSYEQYF. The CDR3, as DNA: TGTGCCAGTAGTATAGCGGGGGGGCCCTCCTACGAGCAGTACTTC. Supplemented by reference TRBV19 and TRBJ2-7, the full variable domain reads DGGITQSPKYLFRKEGQNVTLSCEQNLNHDAMYWYRQDPGQGLRLIYYSQIVNDFQKGDIAEGYSVSREKKESFPLTVTSAQKNPTAFYLCASSIAGGPSYEQYFGPGTRLTVT.

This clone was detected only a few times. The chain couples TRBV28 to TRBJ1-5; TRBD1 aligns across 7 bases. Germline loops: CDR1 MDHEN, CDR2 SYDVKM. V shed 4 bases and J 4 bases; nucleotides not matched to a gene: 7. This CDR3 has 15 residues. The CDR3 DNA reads TGTGCCAGCAGTTATAGGACAGGCTTAAATCAGCCCCAGCATTTT. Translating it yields CASSYRTGLNQPQHF. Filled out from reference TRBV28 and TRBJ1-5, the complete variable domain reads DVKVTQSSRYLVKRTGEKVFLECVQDMDHENMFWYRQDPGLGLRLIYFSYDVKMKEKGDIPEGYSVSREKKERFSLILESASTNQTSMYLCASSYRTGLNQPQHFGDGTRLSIL.